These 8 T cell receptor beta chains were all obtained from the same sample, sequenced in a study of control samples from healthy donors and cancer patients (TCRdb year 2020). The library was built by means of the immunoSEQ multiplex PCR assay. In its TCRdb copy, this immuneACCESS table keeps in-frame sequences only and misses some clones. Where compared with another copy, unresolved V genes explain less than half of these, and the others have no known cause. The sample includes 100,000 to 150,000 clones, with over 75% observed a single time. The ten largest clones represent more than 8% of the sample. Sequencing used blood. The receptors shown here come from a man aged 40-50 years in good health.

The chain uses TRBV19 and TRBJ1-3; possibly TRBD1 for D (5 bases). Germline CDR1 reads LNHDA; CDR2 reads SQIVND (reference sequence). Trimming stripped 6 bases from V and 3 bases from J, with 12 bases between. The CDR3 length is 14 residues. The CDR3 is CASRLRDGGNTIYF. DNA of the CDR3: TGTGCCAGTAGACTCCGGGACGGTGGAAACACCATATATTTT.

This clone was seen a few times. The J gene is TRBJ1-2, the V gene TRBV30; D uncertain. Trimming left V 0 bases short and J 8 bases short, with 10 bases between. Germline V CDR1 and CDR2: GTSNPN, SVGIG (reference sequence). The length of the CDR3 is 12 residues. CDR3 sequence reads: CAWSVQLLGYTF. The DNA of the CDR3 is TGTGCCTGGAGTGTACAGCTCCTAGGCTACACCTTC.

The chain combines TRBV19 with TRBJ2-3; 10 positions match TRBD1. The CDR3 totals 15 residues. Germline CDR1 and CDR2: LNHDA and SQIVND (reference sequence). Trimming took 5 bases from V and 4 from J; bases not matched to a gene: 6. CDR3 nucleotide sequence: TGTGCCAGTAGTGTCCGGGACAGGGGCCCAGATACGCAGTATTTT. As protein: CASSVRDRGPDTQYF.

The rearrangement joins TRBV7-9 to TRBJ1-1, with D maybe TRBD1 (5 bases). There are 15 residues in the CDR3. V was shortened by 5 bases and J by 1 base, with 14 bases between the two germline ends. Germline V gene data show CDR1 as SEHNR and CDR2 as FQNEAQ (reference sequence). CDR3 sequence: CASSEGNGANTEAFF. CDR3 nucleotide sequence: TGTGCCAGCAGCGAGGGGAACGGGGCGAACACTGAAGCTTTCTTT. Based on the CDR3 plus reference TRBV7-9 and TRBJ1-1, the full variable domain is DTGVSQNPRHKITKRGQNVTFRCDPISEHNRLYWYRQTLGQGPEFLTYFQNEAQLEKSRLLSDRFSAERPKGSFSTLEIQRTEQGDSAMYLCASSEGNGANTEAFFGQGTRLTVV.

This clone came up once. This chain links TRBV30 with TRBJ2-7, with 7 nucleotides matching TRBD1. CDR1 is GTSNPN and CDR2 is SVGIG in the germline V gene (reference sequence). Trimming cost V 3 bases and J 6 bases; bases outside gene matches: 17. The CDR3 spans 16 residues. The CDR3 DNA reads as TGTGCCTGGAGGCGGGCCCTCAGGGGGATAACTGGCGAGCAGTACTTC. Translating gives CAWRRALRGITGEQYF.

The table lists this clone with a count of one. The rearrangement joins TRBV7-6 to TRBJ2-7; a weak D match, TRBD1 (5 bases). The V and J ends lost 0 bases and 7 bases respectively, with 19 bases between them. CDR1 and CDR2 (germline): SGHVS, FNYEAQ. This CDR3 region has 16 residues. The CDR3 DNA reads TGTGCCAGCAGCTTAGCGCTTTCCGACAGACCTTTGGAGCAGTACTTC. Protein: CASSLALSDRPLEQYF.

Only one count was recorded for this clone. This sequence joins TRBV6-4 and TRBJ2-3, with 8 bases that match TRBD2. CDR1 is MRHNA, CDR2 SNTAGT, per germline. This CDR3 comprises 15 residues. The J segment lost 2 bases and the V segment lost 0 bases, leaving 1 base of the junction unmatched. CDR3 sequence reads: CASSDSGGATDTQYF. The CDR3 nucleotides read TGTGCCAGCAGTGACTCCGGGGGGGCCACAGATACGCAGTATTTT.

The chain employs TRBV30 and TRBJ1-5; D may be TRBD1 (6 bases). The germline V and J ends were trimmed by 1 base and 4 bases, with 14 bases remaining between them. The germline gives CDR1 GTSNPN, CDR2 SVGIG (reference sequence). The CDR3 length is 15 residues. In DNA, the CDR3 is TGTGCCTGGAGTGGCCTGCTCCAGGGGAATCAGCCCCAGCATTTT. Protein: CAWSGLLQGNQPQHF.